These T cell receptor beta chains were read from a single sample in a study of cytomegalovirus exposure and HLA in healthy donors. Clones were read by immunoSEQ multiplex PCR, and TCRdb kept only the in-frame ones, dropping some. There are 150,000 to 200,000 clones in the sample; 78% occur only once, and under 7% lies in the top ten. Sequencing input: PBMCs. These receptors originate from a woman aged 25 to 39 in good health and CMV-seropositive. The CDR3 runs from the conserved cysteine through the conserved F or W. Fields, in order: V gene, J gene, D gene, clone size, CDR3 protein, CDR3 DNA. D genes are given only for firm matches. Part of the rows lack a size; the others show once, few, many or a class for expanded clones.

TRBV4-3	TRBJ1-1	.	.	CASTSRAVQGNTEAFF	TGCGCCAGCACTTCTCGGGCAGTCCAGGGGAACACTGAAGCTTTCTTT
TRBV11-2	TRBJ1-1	.	.	CASSLYITGNTEAFF	TGTGCCAGCAGCTTATACATAACGGGGAACACTGAAGCTTTCTTT
TRBV9	TRBJ2-1	.	.	CASSVEGVFSQRIDEQFF	TGTGCCAGCAGCGTAGAGGGGGTGTTTAGCCAGCGGATCGATGAGCAGTTCTTC
TRBV5-5	TRBJ2-7	.	few	CASSGPRVWHEQYF	TGTGCCAGCAGCGGGCCCAGGGTATGGCACGAGCAGTACTTC
TRBV28	TRBJ1-2	TRBD1	few	CASCRQGANYGYTF	TGTGCCAGCTGTAGACAGGGAGCGAACTATGGCTACACCTTC
TRBV9	TRBJ1-1	.	.	CASSATRGDTEAFF	TGTGCCAGCAGCGCGACCCGGGGAGACACTGAAGCTTTCTTT
TRBV28	TRBJ2-7	.	few	CASRPFYTGYEQYF	TGTGCCAGCAGGCCTTTTTATACAGGATACGAGCAGTACTTC
TRBV9	TRBJ1-4	TRBD1	.	CASSLRGDRSEKLFF	TGTGCCAGCAGCCTAAGGGGGGACAGAAGTGAAAAACTGTTTTTT
TRBV25-1	TRBJ2-7	TRBD2	.	CASTPSGSYEQYF	TGTGCCAGCACCCCTAGCGGCTCCTACGAGCAGTACTTC
TRBV5-4	TRBJ1-1	TRBD1	few	CASTDRVKTEAFF	TGTGCCAGCACCGACAGGGTGAAAACTGAAGCTTTCTTT
TRBV19	TRBJ1-5	.	.	CASSIGAGGQPQHF	TGTGCCAGTAGTATCGGGGCGGGGGGTCAGCCCCAGCATTTT
TRBV6-6	TRBJ1-1	.	.	CASSTGQNTEAFF	TGTGCCAGTTCGACAGGACAAAACACTGAAGCTTTCTTT
TRBV9	TRBJ2-7	.	.	CASSVWDNAFYEQYF	TGTGCCAGCAGCGTATGGGACAATGCCTTCTACGAGCAGTACTTC
TRBV13	TRBJ1-1	.	.	CASSLGPLHRRTEAFF	TGTGCCAGCAGCTTAGGCCCTCTTCATAGGAGGACTGAAGCTTTCTTT
TRBV4-2	TRBJ2-3	.	once	CASSQDAVSLDTQYF	TGTGCCAGCAGCCAAGATGCGGTGAGCTTAGATACGCAGTATTTT
TRBV19	TRBJ2-1	.	.	CASSISGPSDNEQFF	TGTGCCAGTAGTATTTCTGGGCCCTCGGACAATGAGCAGTTCTTC